This T cell receptor beta chain was sequenced in a study of blood T cells in healthy people across ages. About the study: Roughly one uniquely barcoded beta molecule per two T cells was captured.

Trimming took 4 bases from V and 4 from J, leaving 16 bases between them. The CDR3 consists of 15 residues. Germline CDR1 is SGHTA and CDR2 is FQGTGA. The second PCR ran 7 to 11 cycles with a sample-barcoded 5' primer and J-beta primers. Unique molecular identifiers of 12 random nucleotides labeled each cDNA. TCRdb used MiXCR to reprocess the 5' RACE reads, holding one entry per CDR3 protein. The data hold roughly 900,000 distinct CDR3 sequences, with about 48% observed a single time. The sample providers were healthy Caucasian people from Russia, aged roughly 6 to 95. Source material: blood. The TCR was taken from a young man in good health. This sequence joins TRBV7-3 and TRBJ1-2, with D hard to call. CDR3 in DNA: TGTGCCAGCAGCTCCTGGGGTAGCGGGAGCTATGGCTACACCTTC. This codes for CASSSWGSGSYGYTF.